The 22 T cell receptor beta chains in this list originate from one sample, sequenced in a study of siplizumab effects on memory and regulatory T cells. This table comes from immunoSEQ multiplex PCR, and its TCRdb copy is limited to in-frame clones, with some not included. The table has fewer than 65,000 clones, 85% to 95% seen once; the top ten hold about a sixth. Specimen: CD8+ T cells sorted from blood. Every receptor here comes from a human donor in good health.

V gene TRBV7-2 combines with J gene TRBJ1-1, with TRBD1 as a possible D gene (5 bases). CDR3 length: 13 amino acids. Trimming left V 4 bases short and J 4 bases short, with 10 bases between. The germline CDR1 and CDR2 sequences are SGHTA and FQGNSA. CDR3 loop: CASSYGGGTEAFF. Written as DNA, the CDR3 is TGTGCCAGCAGCTACGGGGGTGGCACTGAAGCTTTCTTT.

CDR3 protein: CASSYSPGDTGELFF. As DNA, the CDR3 is TGTGCCAGCAGTTACTCGCCAGGGGACACCGGGGAGCTGTTTTTT. The chain is built from TRBV6-5 and TRBJ2-2; tentative D call: TRBD1 (6 bases). The germline V gene has CDR1 MNHEY and CDR2 SVGAGI. The CDR3 has 15 residues. The V end lost 0 bases, the J end lost 3 bases, and 8 bases lay between the germline ends.

V gene TRBV5-4 combines with J gene TRBJ2-7; D not resolved. The CDR3 has 14 residues. Between the trimmed V and J ends, which lost 3 bases and 0 bases, there was a span of 10 bases. Germline V gene lookup returns CDR1 SGHNT and CDR2 YYREEE (reference sequence). DNA for the CDR3: TGTGCCAGCAGCTCCCGGGCCCACTCCTACGAGCAGTACTTC. As protein: CASSSRAHSYEQYF.

The rearrangement uses TRBV4-1 and TRBJ2-7, with TRBD2 identical over 8 bases. CDR3 size: 16 residues. Unmatched junction bases numbered 5, after V lost 1 base and J lost 0 bases. Germline loops: CDR1 MGHRA, CDR2 YSYEKL. CDR3 amino acids: CASSQVGGRSSYEQYF. DNA for the CDR3: TGCGCCAGCAGCCAAGTGGGCGGGAGGAGCTCCTACGAGCAGTACTTC.

CDR3 sequence reads: CASSWASTGNTEAFF. The CDR3 DNA reads TGTGCCAGCAGTTGGGCCTCAACTGGGAACACTGAAGCTTTCTTT. The rearrangement joins TRBV28 to TRBJ1-1; D gene unclear. V was cut by 4 bases and J by 1 base, with 13 bases left in between. The CDR3 is 15 amino acids. Germline CDR1 and CDR2: MDHEN and SYDVKM.

The count of this clone is one. V usage is TRBV6-1 and J usage is TRBJ1-1, with D tentatively TRBD1 (5 bases). V was trimmed by 3 bases and J by 6 bases, leaving 8 bases between them. CDR1 and CDR2 from the germline V gene are MNHNS and SASEGT. The CDR3 extends over 12 amino acids. DNA of the CDR3: TGTGCCAGCAGTGAGGGACTACCTGAAGCTTTCTTT. Translation gives CASSEGLPEAFF.

The chain employs TRBV4-1 and TRBJ2-7; no clear D gene. The ends were cut back, 4 bases at V and 0 bases at J, with 7 bases in the middle. The germline gives CDR1 MGHRA, CDR2 YSYEKL. This CDR3 comprises 13 residues. The CDR3 spells CASSPSSSYEQYF. In DNA, the CDR3 is TGCGCCAGCAGCCCATCTTCCTCCTACGAGCAGTACTTC.

This chain uses TRBV28 with TRBJ2-1; 15 nucleotides match TRBD2. Unmatched junction bases numbered 4, after V lost 6 bases and J lost 4 bases. The germline CDR1 and CDR2 sequences are MDHEN and SYDVKM. The CDR3 contains 16 residues. DNA for the CDR3: TGTGCCAGCAGCCTGGGACTAGCGGGAGGATACAATGAGCAGTTCTTC. Amino acids: CASSLGLAGGYNEQFF. The whole variable domain, remainder taken from reference TRBV28 and TRBJ2-1, is DVKVTQSSRYLVKRTGEKVFLECVQDMDHENMFWYRQDPGLGLRLIYFSYDVKMKEKGDIPEGYSVSREKKERFSLILESASTNQTSMYLCASSLGLAGGYNEQFFGPGTRLTVL.

The CDR3 loop reads CASSIRGGAEQYF. DNA for the CDR3: TGTGCCAGCAGCATACGAGGGGGGGCCGAGCAGTACTTC. This chain uses TRBV9 with TRBJ2-7; the D gene is possibly TRBD2 (7 bases). V gave up 4 bases and J gave up 6 bases, with 14 bases separating them. Per germline, CDR1 SGDLS and CDR2 YYNGEE. The CDR3 covers 13 residues.

The chain carries TRBV7-9 and TRBJ2-6; 9 bases agree with TRBD2. Germline V gives CDR1 SEHNR, CDR2 FQNEAQ (reference sequence). The CDR3 covers 18 residues. Losses at the gene ends were 1 base for V and 2 bases for J; bases not matched to a gene: 6. CDR3 residues: CASSLVGAGGTGANVLTF. CDR3 DNA sequence: TGTGCCAGCAGCTTAGTAGGAGCGGGAGGAACTGGGGCCAACGTCCTGACTTTC.

The genes are TRBV7-9 and TRBJ1-2, with D perhaps TRBD1 (6 bases). The V gene's germline CDR1 is SEHNR and CDR2 FQNEAQ (reference sequence). CDR3 length: 16 residues. V was clipped by 1 base and J by 8 bases, with 20 bases between them. CDR3 region: CASSLGGSDSLGGYTF. The CDR3 region has the DNA TGTGCCAGCAGCTTAGGGGGGTCGGACAGTCTGGGAGGCTACACCTTC.

The chain couples TRBV30 to TRBJ2-7; D call uncertain. The CDR3 runs 14 residues. The V end was cut by 0 bases, the J end by 0 bases, with 9 bases between. Germline CDR1 is GTSNPN and CDR2 is SVGIG (reference sequence). The CDR3 nucleotides read TGTGCCTGGAGTGTAGTTCCTAGCTCCTACGAGCAGTACTTC. Translated, it gives CAWSVVPSSYEQYF.

This chain links TRBV21-1 with TRBJ1-1. TRBV21-1 is a pseudogene locus. The CDR3 is 19 residues long. CDR3: CASSPQETDGGLPNTEAFF. In DNA, the CDR3 is TGTGCCAGCAGCCCCCAAGAAACGGACGGAGGCCTGCCGAACACTGAAGCTTTCTTT.

This clone was observed a few times. V usage is TRBV5-6 and J usage is TRBJ2-1; TRBD2 agrees at 9 bases. V was clipped by 4 bases and J by 7 bases; unmatched bases: 9. Germline V CDR1 and CDR2: SGHDT, YYEEEE. This CDR3 is 15 amino acids long. The CDR3 DNA sequence: TGTGCCAGCAGCCAAATAGCGGGAGTCTTGAATGAGCAGTTCTTC. It encodes CASSQIAGVLNEQFF.

V is TRBV5-4 and J is TRBJ2-5; 8 bases agree with TRBD2. V lost 4 bases, J lost 5 bases, and 7 bases stayed unmatched. This CDR3 is built from 14 residues. CDR1 and CDR2 (germline): SGHNT, YYREEE (reference sequence). This CDR3 is CASSESGSWETQYF. The CDR3 region has the DNA TGTGCCAGCAGCGAGAGCGGGAGTTGGGAGACCCAGTACTTC.

The DNA for the CDR3 is TGTGCCAGCAGTCCTACTAGCGGGAGACTCTACAATGAGCAGTTCTTC. This translates into CASSPTSGRLYNEQFF. The V call is TRBV27, the J call TRBJ2-1; 11 bases map to TRBD2. The junction had 6 bases not matched to a gene; V was cut back by 5 bases and J by 3 bases. CDR1 and CDR2 (germline): MNHEY, SMNVEV (reference sequence). CDR3 length: 16 amino acids.

The gene calls are TRBV28 and TRBJ2-3; D is uncertain. The germline gives CDR1 MDHEN, CDR2 SYDVKM. The V end lost 4 bases, the J end lost 2 bases, and 4 bases lay between the germline ends. CDR3 length: 12 amino acids. For the CDR3, the DNA is TGTGCCAGCAGTTCCTACACAGATACGCAGTATTTT. Translating it yields CASSSYTDTQYF.

V gene TRBV6-5 combines with J gene TRBJ2-1, with 7 positions matching TRBD1. V lost 5 bases to trimming and J lost 2 bases; unmatched junction nucleotides: 6. CDR3 length: 15 residues. The germline CDR1 and CDR2 sequences are MNHEY and SVGAGI. The CDR3 bases are TGTGCCAGCAGTGTGGGCGGACAGGCCTACAATGAGCAGTTCTTC. Translated: CASSVGGQAYNEQFF.

In its sample, this clone was seen once. The V call is TRBV29-1, the J call TRBJ1-2; 7 bases align to TRBD1. Trimming removed 3 bases from V and 8 bases from J; junction bases left unmatched: 9. Looked up from germline, CDR1 is SQVTM and CDR2 is ANQGSEA. The CDR3 extends over 13 amino acids. CDR3 in amino acids: CSVDWTGVEGYTF. CDR3 DNA sequence: TGCAGCGTTGATTGGACAGGTGTGGAAGGCTACACCTTC.

This clone was counted once. The J gene is TRBJ2-7, the V gene TRBV7-2; D is undetermined. Germline V gives CDR1 SGHTA, CDR2 FQGNSA. The CDR3 covers 13 residues. V was cut by 5 bases and J by 3 bases, with 11 bases left in between. The CDR3 region is CASSPTDYYEQYF. In nucleotides, the CDR3 is TGTGCCAGCAGCCCCACAGATTACTACGAGCAGTACTTC.

The chain recombines TRBV9 with TRBJ1-5, with unresolved D. This CDR3 region has 15 residues. V shed 0 bases and J shed 0 bases, with 7 bases lying between them. Germline CDR1 reads SGDLS; CDR2 reads YYNGEE. The CDR3 protein is CASSVVPDSNQPQHF. As DNA, the CDR3 is TGTGCCAGCAGCGTAGTCCCGGATAGCAATCAGCCCCAGCATTTT.

This chain joins TRBV5-6 and TRBJ2-7; the D gene is possibly TRBD2 (6 bases). Trimming shortened V by 5 bases and J by 9 bases, and 24 bases separated the two germline ends. Germline V lookup: CDR1 SGHDT, CDR2 YYEEEE. This CDR3 is built from 15 residues. The CDR3, as DNA: TGTGCCAGCAGGCGTAATTGGGACTTGCAACGGGGGCAGTACTTC. It yields the protein CASRRNWDLQRGQYF.